What follows describes a single T cell receptor beta chain. Its antigen is still unknown. Profiled with immunoSEQ multiplex PCR; TCRdb holds only in-frame clones, not every one. The sample holds 100,000 to 150,000 clones; 90% are singletons and the top ten take roughly 7%. The entry originates in a study of T cell responses to AZD1222 COVID-19 vaccine. Study outcomes and limitations: Targets within unmutated variant regions were reportedly found for nearly half of spike-specific TCRs.

V gave up 4 bases and J gave up 0 bases, with 10 bases separating them. The CDR3 covers 14 residues. The germline CDR1 and CDR2 sequences are SGHAT and FQNNGV. The sequencing here drew on peripheral blood, taken on day 0 of AZD1222 vaccination. This sequence joins TRBV11-2 and TRBJ2-7, with D tentatively TRBD2 (5 bases). The source is an adult in good health. The chain's CDR3 is CASSYGLDSYEQYF. CDR3 nucleotide sequence: TGTGCCAGCAGCTACGGACTGGACTCCTACGAGCAGTACTTC.